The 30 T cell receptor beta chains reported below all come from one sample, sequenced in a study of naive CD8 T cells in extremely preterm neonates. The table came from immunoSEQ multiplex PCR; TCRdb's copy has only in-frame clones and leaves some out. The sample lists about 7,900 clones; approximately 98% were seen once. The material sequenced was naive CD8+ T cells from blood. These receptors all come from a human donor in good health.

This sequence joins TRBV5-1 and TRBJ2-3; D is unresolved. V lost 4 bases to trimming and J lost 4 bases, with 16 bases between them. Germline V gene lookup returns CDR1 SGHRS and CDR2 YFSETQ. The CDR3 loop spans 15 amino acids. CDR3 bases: TGCGCCAGCAGCCCCTGGAGTAGGAGCGCAGATACGCAGTATTTT. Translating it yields CASSPWSRSADTQYF. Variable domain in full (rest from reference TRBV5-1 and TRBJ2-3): KAGVTQTPRYLIKTRGQQVTLSCSPISGHRSVSWYQQTPGQGLQFLFEYFSETQRNKGNFPGRFSGRQFSNSRSEMNVSTLELGDSALYLCASSPWSRSADTQYFGPGTRLTVL.

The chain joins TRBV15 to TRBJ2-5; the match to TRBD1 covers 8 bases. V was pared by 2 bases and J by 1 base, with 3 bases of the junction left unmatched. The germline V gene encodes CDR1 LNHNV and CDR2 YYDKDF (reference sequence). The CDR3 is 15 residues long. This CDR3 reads CATSRHRGSQETQYF. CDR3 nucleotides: TGTGCCACCAGCAGACACAGGGGGAGCCAAGAGACCCAGTACTTC.

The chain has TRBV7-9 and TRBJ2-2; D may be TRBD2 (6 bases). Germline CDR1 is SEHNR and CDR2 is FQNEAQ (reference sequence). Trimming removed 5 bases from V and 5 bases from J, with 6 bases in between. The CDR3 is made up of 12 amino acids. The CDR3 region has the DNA TGTGCCAGCAGCGGAGGGACCGGGGAGCTGTTTTTT. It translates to CASSGGTGELFF.

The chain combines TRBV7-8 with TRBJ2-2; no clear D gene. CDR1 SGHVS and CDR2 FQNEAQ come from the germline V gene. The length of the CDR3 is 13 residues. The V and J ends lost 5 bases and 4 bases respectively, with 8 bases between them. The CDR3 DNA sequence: TGTGCCAGCAGCGTAGTCGGCACCGGGGAGCTGTTTTTT. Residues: CASSVVGTGELFF.

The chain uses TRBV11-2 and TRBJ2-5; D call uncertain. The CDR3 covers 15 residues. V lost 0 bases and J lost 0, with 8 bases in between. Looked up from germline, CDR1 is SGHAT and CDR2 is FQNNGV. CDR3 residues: CASSLDWSNQETQYF. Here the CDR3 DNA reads TGTGCCAGCAGCTTAGATTGGAGCAACCAAGAGACCCAGTACTTC. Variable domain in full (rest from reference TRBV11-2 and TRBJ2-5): EAGVAQSPRYKIIEKRQSVAFWCNPISGHATLYWYQQILGQGPKLLIQFQNNGVVDDSQLPKDRFSAERLKGVDSTLKIQPAKLEDSAVYLCASSLDWSNQETQYFGPGTRLLVL.

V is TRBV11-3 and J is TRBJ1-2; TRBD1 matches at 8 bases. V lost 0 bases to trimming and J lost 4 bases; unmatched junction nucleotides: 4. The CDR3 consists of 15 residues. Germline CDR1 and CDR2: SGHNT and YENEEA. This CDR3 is CASSLDAGGLYGYTF. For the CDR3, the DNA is TGTGCCAGCAGCTTAGACGCAGGGGGCCTCTATGGCTACACCTTC.

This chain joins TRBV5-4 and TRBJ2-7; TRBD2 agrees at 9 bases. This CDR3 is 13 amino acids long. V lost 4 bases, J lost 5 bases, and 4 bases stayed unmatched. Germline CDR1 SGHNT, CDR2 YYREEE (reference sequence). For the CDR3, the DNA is TGTGCCAGCAGCACGGGACTAGCAAACGAGCAGTACGTC. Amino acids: CASSTGLANEQYV.

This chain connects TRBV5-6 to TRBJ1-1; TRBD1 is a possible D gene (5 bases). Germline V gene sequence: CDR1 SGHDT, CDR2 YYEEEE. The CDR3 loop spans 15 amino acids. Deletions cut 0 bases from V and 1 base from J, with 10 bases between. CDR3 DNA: TGTGCCAGCAGCTTGGGAATTGGGGCGAACACTGAAGCTTTCTTT. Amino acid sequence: CASSLGIGANTEAFF.

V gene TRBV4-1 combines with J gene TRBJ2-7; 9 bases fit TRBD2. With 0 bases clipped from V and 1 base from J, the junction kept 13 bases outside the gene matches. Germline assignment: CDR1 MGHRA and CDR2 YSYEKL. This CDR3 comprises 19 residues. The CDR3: CASSQEASGIVEGSYEQYV. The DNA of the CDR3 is TGCGCCAGCAGCCAAGAGGCTAGCGGGATAGTGGAGGGGTCCTACGAGCAGTACGTC.

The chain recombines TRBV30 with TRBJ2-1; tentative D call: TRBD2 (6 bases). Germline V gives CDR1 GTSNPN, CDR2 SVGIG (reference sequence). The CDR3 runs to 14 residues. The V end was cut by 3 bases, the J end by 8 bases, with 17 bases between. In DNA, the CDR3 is TGTGCCTGGAGCAGTAGCGGAGTCCGGTATGAGCAGTTCTTC. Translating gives CAWSSSGVRYEQFF. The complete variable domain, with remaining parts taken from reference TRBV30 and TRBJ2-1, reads SQTIHQWPATLVQPVGSPLSLECTVEGTSNPNLYWYRQAAGRGLQLLFYSVGIGQISSEVPQNLSASRPQDRQFILSSKKLLLSDSGFYLCAWSSSGVRYEQFFGPGTRLTVL.

DNA of the CDR3: TGTGCCAGCAGTGAAGCTGACTACAGTGTGTACACTGAAGCTTTCTTT. This gives the protein CASSEADYSVYTEAFF. V usage is TRBV6-1 and J usage is TRBJ1-1; D ambiguous. This CDR3 is built from 16 residues. In germline, CDR1 is MNHNS, CDR2 SASEGT. Trimming shortened V by 0 bases and J by 3 bases, and 14 bases separated the two germline ends.

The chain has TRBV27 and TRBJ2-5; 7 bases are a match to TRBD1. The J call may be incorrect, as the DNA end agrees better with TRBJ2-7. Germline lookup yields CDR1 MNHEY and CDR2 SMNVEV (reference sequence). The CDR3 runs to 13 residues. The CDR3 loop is CASSQGQIYEQYF. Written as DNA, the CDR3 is TGTGCCAGCAGTCAGGGACAGATCTACGAGCAGTACTTC.

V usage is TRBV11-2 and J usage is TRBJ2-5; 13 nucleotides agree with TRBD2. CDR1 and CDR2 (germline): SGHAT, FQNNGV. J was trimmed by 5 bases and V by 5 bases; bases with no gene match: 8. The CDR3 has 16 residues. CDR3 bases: TGTGCCAGCAGCCCGGGACTAGCGGGATTGGAGGAGACCCAGTACTTC. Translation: CASSPGLAGLEETQYF.

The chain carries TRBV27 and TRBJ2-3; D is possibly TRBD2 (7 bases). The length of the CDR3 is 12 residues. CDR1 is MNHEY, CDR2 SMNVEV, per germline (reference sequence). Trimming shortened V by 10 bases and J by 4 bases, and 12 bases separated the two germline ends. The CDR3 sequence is CATEGGADTQYF. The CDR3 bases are TGTGCCACGGAGGGGGGGGCAGATACGCAGTATTTT.

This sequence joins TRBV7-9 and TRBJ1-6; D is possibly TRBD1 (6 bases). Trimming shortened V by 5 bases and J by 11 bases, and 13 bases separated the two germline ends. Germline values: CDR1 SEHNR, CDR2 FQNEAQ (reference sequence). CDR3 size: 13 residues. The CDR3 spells CASSPKTGPPLHF. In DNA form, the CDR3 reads TGTGCCAGCAGCCCGAAGACAGGACCACCCCTCCACTTT.

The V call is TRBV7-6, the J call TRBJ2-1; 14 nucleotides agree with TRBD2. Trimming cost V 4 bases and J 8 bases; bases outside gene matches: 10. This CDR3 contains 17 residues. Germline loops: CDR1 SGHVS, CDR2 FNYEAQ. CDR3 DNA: TGTGCCAGCAGCTCTATGACCGGGACTAGCGGGAGCGATGAGCAGTTCTTC. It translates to CASSSMTGTSGSDEQFF.

DNA of the CDR3: TGCAGCGTTGGACAGGGGGGGGGTGGCTACACCTTC. Translating gives CSVGQGGGGYTF. The J gene is TRBJ1-2, the V gene TRBV29-1; 9 nucleotides line up with TRBD1. Per the germline V gene, CDR1 is SQVTM and CDR2 is ANQGSEA. CDR3 length: 12 amino acids. V trimming: 4 bases; J trimming: 7 bases; junction bases outside the gene matches: 4.

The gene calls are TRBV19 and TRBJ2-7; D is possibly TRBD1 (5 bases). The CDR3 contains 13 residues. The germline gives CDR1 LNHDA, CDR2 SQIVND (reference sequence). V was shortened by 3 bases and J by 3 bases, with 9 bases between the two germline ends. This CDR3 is CASSMYDSYEQYF. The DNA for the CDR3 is TGTGCCAGTAGTATGTACGACAGCTACGAGCAGTACTTC.

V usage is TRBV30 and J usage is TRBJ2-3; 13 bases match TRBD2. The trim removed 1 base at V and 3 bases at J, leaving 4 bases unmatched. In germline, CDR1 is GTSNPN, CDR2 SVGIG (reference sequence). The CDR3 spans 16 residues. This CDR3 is CAWSAGLAGVTDTQYF. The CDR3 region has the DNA TGTGCCTGGAGTGCCGGACTAGCGGGAGTAACAGATACGCAGTATTTT.

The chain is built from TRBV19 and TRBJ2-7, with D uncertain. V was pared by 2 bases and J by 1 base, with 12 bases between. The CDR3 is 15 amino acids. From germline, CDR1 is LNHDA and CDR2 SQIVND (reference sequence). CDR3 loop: CASSINALASYEQYF. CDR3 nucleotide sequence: TGTGCCAGTAGTATAAACGCCCTTGCGTCCTACGAGCAGTACTTC.

The CDR3, as DNA: TGCGCCAGCAGCTTTGGACAGAGGCAGTTCTTC. It is translated as CASSFGQRQFF. The chain uses TRBV5-1 and TRBJ2-1, with D perhaps TRBD1 (6 bases). V lost 2 bases and J 12 bases, leaving 9 bases between the germline ends. The CDR3 totals 11 residues. The V gene's germline CDR1 is SGHRS and CDR2 YFSETQ.

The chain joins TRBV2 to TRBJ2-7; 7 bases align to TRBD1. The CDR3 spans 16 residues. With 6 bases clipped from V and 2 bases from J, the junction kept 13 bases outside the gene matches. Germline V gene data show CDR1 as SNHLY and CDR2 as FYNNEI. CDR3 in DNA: TGTGCCAGCAGGACAGGGCAGTCCACCTCAGCCTACGAGCAGTACTTC. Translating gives CASRTGQSTSAYEQYF.

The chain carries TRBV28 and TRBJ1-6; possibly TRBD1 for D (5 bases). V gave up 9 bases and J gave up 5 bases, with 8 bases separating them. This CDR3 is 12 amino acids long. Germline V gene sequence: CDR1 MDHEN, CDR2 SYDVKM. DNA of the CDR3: TGTGCCAGTGGGGGGGATAATTCACCCCTCCACTTT. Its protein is CASGGDNSPLHF.

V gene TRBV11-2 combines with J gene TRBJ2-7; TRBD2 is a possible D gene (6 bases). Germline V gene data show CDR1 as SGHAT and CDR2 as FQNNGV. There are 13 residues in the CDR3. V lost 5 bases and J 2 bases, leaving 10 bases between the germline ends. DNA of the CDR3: TGTGCCAGCAGCACGTCGGGGGCCTACGAGCAGTACTTC. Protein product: CASSTSGAYEQYF.

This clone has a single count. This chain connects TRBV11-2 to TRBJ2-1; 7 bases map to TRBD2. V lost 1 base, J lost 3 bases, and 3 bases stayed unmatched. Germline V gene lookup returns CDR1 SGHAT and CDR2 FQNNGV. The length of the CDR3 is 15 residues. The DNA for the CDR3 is TGTGCCAGCAGCTTAGCAGGCGGGAGCTACAATGAGCAGTTCTTC. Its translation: CASSLAGGSYNEQFF.

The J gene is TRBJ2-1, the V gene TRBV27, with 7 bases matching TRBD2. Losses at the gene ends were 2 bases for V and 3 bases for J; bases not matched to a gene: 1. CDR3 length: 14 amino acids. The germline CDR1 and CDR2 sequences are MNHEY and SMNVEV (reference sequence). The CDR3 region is CASSLAGVYNEQFF. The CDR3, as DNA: TGTGCCAGCAGTTTAGCGGGAGTCTACAATGAGCAGTTCTTC.

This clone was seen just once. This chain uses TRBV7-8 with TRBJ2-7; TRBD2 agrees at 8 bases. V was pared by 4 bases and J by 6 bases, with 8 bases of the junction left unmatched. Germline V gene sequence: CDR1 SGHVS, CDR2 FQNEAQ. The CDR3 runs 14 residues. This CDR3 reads CASSSPGREGEQYF. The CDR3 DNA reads TGTGCCAGCAGCTCGCCGGGCCGGGAGGGCGAGCAGTACTTC.

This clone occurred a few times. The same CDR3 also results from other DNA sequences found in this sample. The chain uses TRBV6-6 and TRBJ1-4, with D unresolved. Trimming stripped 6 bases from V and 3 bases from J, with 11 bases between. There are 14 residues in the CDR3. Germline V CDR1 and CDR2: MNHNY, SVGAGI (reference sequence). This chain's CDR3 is CASSGVDSNEKLFF. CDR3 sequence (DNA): TGTGCCAGCAGCGGGGTAGATTCTAATGAAAAACTGTTTTTT.

The CDR3 DNA sequence: TGTGCCAGCAGTGGACCGGGGAGGTCGGACACCGGGGAGCTGTTTTTT. It specifies CASSGPGRSDTGELFF. The chain is built from TRBV25-1 and TRBJ2-2; D perhaps matches TRBD2 (6 bases). V was clipped by 4 bases and J by 3 bases, with 15 bases between them. The CDR3 is 16 amino acids. Germline CDR1 and CDR2: MGHDK and SYGVNS.

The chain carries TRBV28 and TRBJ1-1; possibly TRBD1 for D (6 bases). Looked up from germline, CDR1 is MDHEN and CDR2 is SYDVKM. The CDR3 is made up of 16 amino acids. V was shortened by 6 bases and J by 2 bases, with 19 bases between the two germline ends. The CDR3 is CASRRYRAGPNTEAFF. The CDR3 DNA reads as TGTGCCAGCAGGCGATACAGGGCAGGGCCCAACACTGAAGCTTTCTTT. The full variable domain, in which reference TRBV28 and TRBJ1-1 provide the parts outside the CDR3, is DVKVTQSSRYLVKRTGEKVFLECVQDMDHENMFWYRQDPGLGLRLIYFSYDVKMKEKGDIPEGYSVSREKKERFSLILESASTNQTSMYLCASRRYRAGPNTEAFFGQGTRLTVV.